This record looks at one TCR beta chain sequence and its context. The data derive from a study of blood T cell repertoires in COVID-19. For the study at large: Samples came from the United States, Italy and Spain, spanning acute and convalescent COVID-19. T cells, B-cell-depleted T cells, or PBMCs supplied cDNA or gDNA.

The authors' processing: Using reference gene primer amplification, nucleated cell counts were estimated. Generated by immunoSEQ multiplex PCR, the TCRdb table keeps only in-frame clones and is missing some. V, J and clone size are taken as reported in that table, and D and trimming were inferred from the DNA itself. The data show about 36,000 clones, with 75% to 90% seen just once and around two fifths held by the top ten. The germline V and J ends were trimmed by 4 bases and 8 bases, with 12 bases remaining between them. The germline CDR1 and CDR2 sequences are ENHRY and SYGVKD. This CDR3 contains 13 residues.

The sample was peripheral blood. The J gene is TRBJ2-1, the V gene TRBV10-3; no clear D gene. The receptor was derived from a human donor in a cohort sampled during active or convalescent COVID-19. The donor label of this sample is uncertain. CDR3 coding DNA: TGTGCCATCAGTGGCCTAAGCGCCGATGAGCAGTTCTTC. Amino acid sequence: CAISGLSADEQFF.